The rows below give T cell receptor beta chains drawn from one sample of a study of spatial heterogeneity in lung cancer. Using its own MiXCR run on the 5' RACE reads, TCRdb lists one record per CDR3 protein. The sample lists some 83,000 distinct CDR3 sequences, about 8% occurring once. This specimen consisted of PBMCs, obtained at surgery. Source of these receptors: a male donor with early-stage non-small cell lung cancer. Both conserved end residues are part of each CDR3. Each record gives: CDR3 length, D gene, J gene, V gene, clone size, CDR3 DNA, CDR3 protein. D genes are given only for firm matches. Clone size, where shown, is once, few, many, or a class for clones that have expanded.

>15|TRBD2|TRBJ2-1|TRBV5-1|many
TGCGCCAGCAGCTCTCTAGCGGGAGCTTACAATGAGCAGTTCTTC
CASSSLAGAYNEQFF
>14|-|TRBJ1-2|TRBV10-3|few
TGTGCCATCACCGCCCCGGGGTCGCCCTATGGCTACACCTTC
CAITAPGSPYGYTF
>17|TRBD1|TRBJ2-3|TRBV7-3|many
TGTGCCAGCAGCTTAATCTCAGGACAGGGGGTGACAGATACGCAGTATTTT
CASSLISGQGVTDTQYF
>19|TRBD2|TRBJ2-3|TRBV6-2/TRBV6-3|many
TGTGCCAGCAGTTACCCAGAGGCGGGAGGCCGATTGGGCACAGATACGCAGTATTTT
CASSYPEAGGRLGTDTQYF
>14|-|TRBJ1-1|TRBV18|-
TGTGCCAGCTCACCGGCAGGGAGGGGCACTGAAGCTTTCTTT
CASSPAGRGTEAFF
>17|TRBD1|TRBJ1-3|TRBV7-9|-
TGTGCCAGCAGCACACAAGACAGGGGGCAGTATGGAAACACCATATATTTT
CASSTQDRGQYGNTIYF
>12|-|TRBJ1-2|TRBV12-3/TRBV12-4|many
TGTGCCAGCAGTTTAGATCCCTATGGCTACACCTTC
CASSLDPYGYTF
>15|-|TRBJ2-1|TRBV5-1|-
TGCGCCAGCAGCTCAACCGGGACAAGGTACAATGAGCAGTTCTTC
CASSSTGTRYNEQFF
>16|TRBD1|TRBJ1-2|TRBV7-9|few
TGTGCCAGCAGCTCGCCGGTGACAGGGGATATGGGTGGCTACACCTTC
CASSSPVTGDMGGYTF
>13|-|TRBJ2-7|TRBV27|many
TGTGCCAGCAGTTTATCCCAGGGTCGCGAGCAGTACTTC
CASSLSQGREQYF
>15|-|TRBJ2-7|TRBV7-6|many
TGTGCCAGCAGCTTAGCAGGGGAAGTCTCCTACGAGCAGTACTTC
CASSLAGEVSYEQYF
>15|-|TRBJ1-4|TRBV18|many
TGTGCCAGCTCACCCCCGGCCCGCCAGGGTGAAAAACTGTTTTTT
CASSPPARQGEKLFF
>15|-|TRBJ1-2|TRBV5-1|-
TGCGCCAGCAGCTTCTCCGGGACACAGCTCTATGGCTACACCTTC
CASSFSGTQLYGYTF
>16|TRBD1|TRBJ1-5|TRBV6-1|few
TGTGCCAGCAGGGATTATGGACAGGGGAATCATCAGCCCCAGCATTTT
CASRDYGQGNHQPQHF
>16|TRBD2|TRBJ2-2|TRBV5-4|-
TGTGCCAGCAGCCATACTAGCGGGAGGGCCTCCGGGGAGCTGTTTTTT
CASSHTSGRASGELFF
>15|-|TRBJ1-1|TRBV6-2/TRBV6-3|many
TGTGCCAGCATGAGAGGCGATGCCGAGGACACTGAAGCTTTCTTT
CASMRGDAEDTEAFF
>14|-|TRBJ1-6|TRBV20-1|-
TGCAGTGCTTCCCTCTCGCCATTGCTCTCACCCCTCCACTTT
CSASLSPLLSPLHF
>14|TRBD2|TRBJ2-1|TRBV6-5|many
TGTGCCAGCAGTCGACTAGCGGGAGTCAATGAGCAGTTCTTC
CASSRLAGVNEQFF
>12|-|TRBJ1-5|TRBV7-2|many
TGTGCCAGCAGCGGGGGAAGTCAGCCCCAGCATTTT
CASSGGSQPQHF
>13|-|TRBJ1-1|TRBV20-1|few
TGCAGTGCTAGAGCAGGGACGAACACTGAAGCTTTCTTT
CSARAGTNTEAFF
>16|-|TRBJ2-1|TRBV11-3|-
TGTGCCAGCAGCTCGTTCACAATCCGGGCCCACAATGAGCAGTTCTTC
CASSSFTIRAHNEQFF
>11|-|TRBJ2-5|TRBV11-2|-
TGTGCCAGCAGCCATGAAGAGACCCAGTACTTC
CASSHEETQYF
>19|TRBD1|TRBJ1-6|TRBV19|-
TGTGCCAGTAGCCCACTATGGCAGGGGGCAACCTCCTATAATTCACCCCTCCACTTT
CASSPLWQGATSYNSPLHF
>15|TRBD2|TRBJ2-1|TRBV4-2|few
TGTGCCAGCAGCCAAGAGGGACTAGCGGGAAGGGAGCAGTTCTTC
CASSQEGLAGREQFF
>14|-|TRBJ1-1|TRBV20-1|many
TGCAGTGCTAGACCCGAATTGGAAAACACTGAAGCTTTCTTT
CSARPELENTEAFF
>13|TRBD1|TRBJ1-5|TRBV29-1|many
TGCAGCGTGGGGACAGGGGGCAATCAGCCCCAGCATTTT
CSVGTGGNQPQHF
>14|-|TRBJ2-5|TRBV4-3|few
TGCGCCAGCAGCCAAGGTCTGGCAGGAGAGACCCAGTACTTC
CASSQGLAGETQYF
>12|-|TRBJ1-2|TRBV7-2|-
TGTGTCAGCAGCTACGGAGTGTATGGCTACACCTTC
CVSSYGVYGYTF